This T cell receptor beta chain was sequenced for a study of T cells after yellow fever vaccination. Each CDR3 protein gets one entry after TCRdb re-called the 5' RACE reads with MiXCR. The sample carries roughly 520,000 distinct CDR3 sequences, 21% recorded once. Germline values: CDR1 SGHVS, CDR2 FNYEAQ. The V gene end was trimmed by 4 bases and the J gene end by 3 bases; junction bases not matched to a gene: 7. CDR3 size: 16 residues. The V and J genes are TRBV7-6 and TRBJ1-2; TRBD1 matches 11 bases. This clonotype was sampled from a man between 18 and 29 years old who received the YFV17D yellow fever vaccine. The specimen comprised PBMCs, sampled approximately 22 days after the first yellow fever vaccination. In DNA form, the CDR3 reads TGTGCCAGCAGCTCCTACCGGACAGGGGGCTACTATGGCTACACCTTC. This codes for CASSSYRTGGYYGYTF.